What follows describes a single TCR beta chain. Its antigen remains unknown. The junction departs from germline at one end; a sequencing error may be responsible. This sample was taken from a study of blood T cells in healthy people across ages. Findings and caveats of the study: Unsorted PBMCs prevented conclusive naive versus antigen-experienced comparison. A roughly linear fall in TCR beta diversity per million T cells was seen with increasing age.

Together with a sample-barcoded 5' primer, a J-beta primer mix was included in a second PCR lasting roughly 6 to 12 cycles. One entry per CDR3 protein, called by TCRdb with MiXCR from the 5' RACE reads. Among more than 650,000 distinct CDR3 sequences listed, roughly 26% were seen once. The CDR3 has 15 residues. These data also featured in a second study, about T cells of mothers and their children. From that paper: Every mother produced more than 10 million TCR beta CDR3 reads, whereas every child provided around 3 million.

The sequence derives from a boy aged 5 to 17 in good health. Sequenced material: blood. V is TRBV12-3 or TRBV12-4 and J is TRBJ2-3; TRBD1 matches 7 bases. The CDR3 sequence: CASSPGTAYTGTQYF. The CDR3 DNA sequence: TGTGCCAGCAGTCCAGGGACAGCTTACACAGGTACGCAGTATTTT.